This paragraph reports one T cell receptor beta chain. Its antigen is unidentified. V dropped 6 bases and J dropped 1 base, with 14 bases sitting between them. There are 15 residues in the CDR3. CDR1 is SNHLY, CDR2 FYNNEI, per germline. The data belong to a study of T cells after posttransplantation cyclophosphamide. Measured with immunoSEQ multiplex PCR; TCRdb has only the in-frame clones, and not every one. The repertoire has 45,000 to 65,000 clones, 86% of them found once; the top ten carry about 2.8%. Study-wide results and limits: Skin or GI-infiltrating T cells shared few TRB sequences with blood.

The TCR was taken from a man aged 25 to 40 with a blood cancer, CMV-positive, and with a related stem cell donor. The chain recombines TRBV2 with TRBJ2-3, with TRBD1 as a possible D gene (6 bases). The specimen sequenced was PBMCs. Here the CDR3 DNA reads TGTGCCAGCAGGGGGACATTTCTTCGCACAGATACGCAGTATTTT. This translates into CASRGTFLRTDTQYF.